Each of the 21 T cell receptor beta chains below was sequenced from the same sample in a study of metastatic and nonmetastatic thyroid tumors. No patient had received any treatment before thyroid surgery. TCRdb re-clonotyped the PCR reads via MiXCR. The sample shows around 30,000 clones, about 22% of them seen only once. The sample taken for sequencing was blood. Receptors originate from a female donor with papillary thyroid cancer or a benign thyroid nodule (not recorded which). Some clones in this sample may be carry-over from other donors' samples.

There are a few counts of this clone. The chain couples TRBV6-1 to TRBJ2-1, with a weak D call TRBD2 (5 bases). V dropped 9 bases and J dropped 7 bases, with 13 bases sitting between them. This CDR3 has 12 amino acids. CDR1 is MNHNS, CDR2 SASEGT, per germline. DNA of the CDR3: TGTGCCAGTATCGGACGACTAAATGAGCAGTTCTTC. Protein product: CASIGRLNEQFF.

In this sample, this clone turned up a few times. The CDR3 DNA sequence: TGTGCCATCAGATTATACTTGGAATCCGGGGAGCTGTTTTTT. Amino acids: CAIRLYLESGELFF. The rearrangement links TRBV10-3 to TRBJ2-2; D remains ambiguous. V lost 6 bases and J 6 bases, leaving 14 bases between the germline ends. The CDR3 loop spans 14 amino acids. Germline CDR1 reads ENHRY; CDR2 reads SYGVKD.

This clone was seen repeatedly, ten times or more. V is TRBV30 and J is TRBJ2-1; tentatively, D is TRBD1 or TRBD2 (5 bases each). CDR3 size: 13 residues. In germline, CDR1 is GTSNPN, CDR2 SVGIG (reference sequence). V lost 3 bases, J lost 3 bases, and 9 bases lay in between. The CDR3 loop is CAWSRDGYNEQFF. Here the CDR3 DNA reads TGTGCCTGGAGCCGGGACGGCTACAATGAGCAGTTCTTC.

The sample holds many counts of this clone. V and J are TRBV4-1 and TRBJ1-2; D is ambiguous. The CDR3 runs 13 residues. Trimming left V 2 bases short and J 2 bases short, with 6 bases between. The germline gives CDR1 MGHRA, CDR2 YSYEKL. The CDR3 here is CASSQRRNYGYTF. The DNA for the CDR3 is TGCGCCAGCAGCCAAAGGCGGAACTATGGCTACACCTTC.

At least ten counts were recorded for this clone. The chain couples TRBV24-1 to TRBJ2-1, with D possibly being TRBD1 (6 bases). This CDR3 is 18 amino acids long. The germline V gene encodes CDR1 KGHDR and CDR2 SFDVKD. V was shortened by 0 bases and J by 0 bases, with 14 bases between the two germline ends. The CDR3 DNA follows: TGTGCCACCAGTGATTTGAAGGACAGTGTGGGCTCCTACAATGAGCAGTTCTTC. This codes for CATSDLKDSVGSYNEQFF.

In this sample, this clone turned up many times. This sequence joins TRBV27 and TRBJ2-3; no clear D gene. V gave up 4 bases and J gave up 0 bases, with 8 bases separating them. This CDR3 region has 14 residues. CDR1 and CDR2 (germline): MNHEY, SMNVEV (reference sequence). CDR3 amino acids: CASSWAISTDTQYF. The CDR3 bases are TGTGCCAGCAGTTGGGCCATAAGCACAGATACGCAGTATTTT.

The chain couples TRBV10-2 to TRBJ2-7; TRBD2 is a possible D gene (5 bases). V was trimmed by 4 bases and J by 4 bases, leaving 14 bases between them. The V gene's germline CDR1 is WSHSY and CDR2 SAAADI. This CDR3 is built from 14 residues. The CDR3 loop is CASSGAVGGYEQYF. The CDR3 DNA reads TGCGCCAGCAGTGGAGCGGTCGGTGGGTACGAGCAGTACTTC.

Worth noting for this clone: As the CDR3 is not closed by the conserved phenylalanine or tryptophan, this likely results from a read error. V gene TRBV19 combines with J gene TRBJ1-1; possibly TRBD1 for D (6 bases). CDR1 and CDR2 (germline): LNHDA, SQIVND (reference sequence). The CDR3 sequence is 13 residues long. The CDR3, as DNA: TGCGCCAGTGCCACAGGGTTAAACCCTGAAGCTTTCTTA. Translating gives CASATGLNPEAFL.

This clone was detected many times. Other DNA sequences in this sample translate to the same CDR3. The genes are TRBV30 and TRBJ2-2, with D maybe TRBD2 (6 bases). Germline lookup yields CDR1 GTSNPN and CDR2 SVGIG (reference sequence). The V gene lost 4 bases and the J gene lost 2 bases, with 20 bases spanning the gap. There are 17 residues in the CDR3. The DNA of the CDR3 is TGTGCCTGGACCGAGCTAGCGCGGAGACCCAACACCGGGGAGCTGTTTTTT. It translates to CAWTELARRPNTGELFF.

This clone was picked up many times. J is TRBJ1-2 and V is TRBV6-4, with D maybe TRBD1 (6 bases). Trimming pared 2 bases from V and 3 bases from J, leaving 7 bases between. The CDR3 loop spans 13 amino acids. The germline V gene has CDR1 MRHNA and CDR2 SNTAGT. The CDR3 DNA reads TGTGCCAGCAGTGACGGGGGGCACTATGGCTACACCTTC. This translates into CASSDGGHYGYTF.

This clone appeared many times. The CDR3 DNA is TGCGCCAGCAGTGAAGTCGGACTCCTCGAGCAGTACTTC. Translated: CASSEVGLLEQYF. J is TRBJ2-7 and V is TRBV10-1, with TRBD2 as a possible D gene (5 bases). The germline gives CDR1 WNHNN, CDR2 SYGVQD (reference sequence). V lost 3 bases and J lost 6, with 12 bases in between. This CDR3 is 13 amino acids long.

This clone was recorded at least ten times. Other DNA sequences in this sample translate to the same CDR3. CDR3 DNA sequence: TGTGCCAGCAGCCAAGGAGGAACAGATACGCAGTATTTT. Protein sequence: CASSQGGTDTQYF. V usage is TRBV3-1 and J usage is TRBJ2-3, with no clear D. CDR3 length equals 13 residues. CDR1 is LGHDT, CDR2 YNNKEL, per germline (reference sequence). V was pared by 1 base and J by 3 bases, with 5 bases between.

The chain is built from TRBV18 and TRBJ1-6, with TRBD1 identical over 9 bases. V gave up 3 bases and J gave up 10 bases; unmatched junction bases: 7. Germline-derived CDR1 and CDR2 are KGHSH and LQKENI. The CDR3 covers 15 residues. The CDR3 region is CASSPPPGQGSPLHF. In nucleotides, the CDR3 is TGTGCCAGCTCACCTCCGCCGGGACAGGGCTCACCCCTCCACTTT.

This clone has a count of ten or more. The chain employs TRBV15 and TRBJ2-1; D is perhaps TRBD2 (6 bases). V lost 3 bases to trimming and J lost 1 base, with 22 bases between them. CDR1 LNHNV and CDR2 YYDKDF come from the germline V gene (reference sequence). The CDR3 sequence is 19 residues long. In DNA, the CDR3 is TGTGCCACCAGCAGTGGGTTGGGTTGGCGGGGCGGGTCCTACAATGAGCAGTTCTTC. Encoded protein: CATSSGLGWRGGSYNEQFF.

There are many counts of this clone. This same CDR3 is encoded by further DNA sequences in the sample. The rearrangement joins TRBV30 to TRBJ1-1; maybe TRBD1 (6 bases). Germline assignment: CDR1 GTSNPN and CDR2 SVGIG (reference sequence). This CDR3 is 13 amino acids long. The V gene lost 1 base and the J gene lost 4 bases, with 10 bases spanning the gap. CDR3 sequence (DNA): TGTGCCTGGAGTGCGAAACAGGGCACTGAAGCTTTCTTT. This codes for CAWSAKQGTEAFF.

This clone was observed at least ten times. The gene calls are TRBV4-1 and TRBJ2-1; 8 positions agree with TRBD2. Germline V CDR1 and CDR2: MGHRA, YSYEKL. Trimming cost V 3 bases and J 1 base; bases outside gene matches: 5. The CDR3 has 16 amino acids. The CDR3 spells CASSQRLATSYNEQFF. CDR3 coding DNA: TGCGCCAGCAGCCAGAGACTAGCGACTTCCTACAATGAGCAGTTCTTC.

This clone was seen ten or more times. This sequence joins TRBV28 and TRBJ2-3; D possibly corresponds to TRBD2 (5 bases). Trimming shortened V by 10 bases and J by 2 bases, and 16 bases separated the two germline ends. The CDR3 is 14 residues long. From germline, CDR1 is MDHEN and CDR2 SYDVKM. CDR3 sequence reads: CATLSAPNTDTQYF. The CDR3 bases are TGTGCCACCCTTAGCGCGCCTAACACAGATACGCAGTATTTT.

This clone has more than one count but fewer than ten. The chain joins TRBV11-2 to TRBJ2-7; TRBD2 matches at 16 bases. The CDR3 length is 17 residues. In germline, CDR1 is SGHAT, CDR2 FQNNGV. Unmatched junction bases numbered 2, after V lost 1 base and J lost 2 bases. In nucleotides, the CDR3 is TGTGCCAGCAGCTTAGGGGGGACTAGCGGGAGGGCCTACGAGCAGTACTTC. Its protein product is CASSLGGTSGRAYEQYF.

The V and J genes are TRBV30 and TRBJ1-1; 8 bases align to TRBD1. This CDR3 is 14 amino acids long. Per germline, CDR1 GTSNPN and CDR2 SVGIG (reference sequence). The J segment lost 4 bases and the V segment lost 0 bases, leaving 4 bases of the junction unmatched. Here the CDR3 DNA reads TGTGCCTGGAGTGTTCAGGGGGCAAGCACTGAAGCTTTCTTT. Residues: CAWSVQGASTEAFF.

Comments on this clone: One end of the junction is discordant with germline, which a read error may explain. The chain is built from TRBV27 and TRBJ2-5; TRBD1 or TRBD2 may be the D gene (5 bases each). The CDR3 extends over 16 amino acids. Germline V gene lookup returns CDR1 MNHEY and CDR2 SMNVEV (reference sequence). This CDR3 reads CASSSWGWGMQETQYF. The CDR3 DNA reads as TGTGCCAGCAGTTCATGGGGGTGGGGGATGCAAGAGACCCAATACTTC.

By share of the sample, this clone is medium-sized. The CDR3 DNA sequence: TGCGCCAGCAGCCAGGCCCCCGGGACCGCGTATGGCTACACCTTC. Residues: CASSQAPGTAYGYTF. The chain combines TRBV4-1 with TRBJ1-2; possibly TRBD1 for D (5 bases). V dropped 3 bases and J dropped 5 bases, with 16 bases sitting between them. This CDR3 spans 15 amino acids. CDR1 MGHRA and CDR2 YSYEKL come from the germline V gene.